This T cell receptor (beta chain) was retrieved from a study of shared clonotypes between healthy human individuals. Broader study findings: Having only a few donors restricted how much genetic and exposure-history diversity was captured.

With unsorted samples, genomic DNA was obtained from tens of millions of PBMCs. Regarding this clone: Antigen specificity is unknown.

J lost 4 bases, V lost 3 bases, and 3 bases had no gene match. CDR1 is SGHDN and CDR2 is FVKESK in the germline V gene. The CDR3 has 14 amino acids. The authors' processing: In the immunoSEQ data, sequences were junction-only and lacked quality scores, so filtering differed. This table comes from immunoSEQ multiplex PCR, and its TCRdb copy is limited to in-frame clones, with some not included. For V, J and clone size, that table is used; D and trimming come from the DNA. Of about 490,000 clones in the sample, less than 80% were seen once. The receptor was isolated from a woman in her thirties or forties in good health. Some clones in this sample may be carry-over from other donors' samples. The sequenced sample was PBMCs. The rearrangement uses TRBV14 and TRBJ2-1; 7 nucleotides match TRBD1. The CDR3 DNA reads TGTGCCAGCAGCCAGTTGGGACAGTACAATGAGCAGTTCTTC. Protein sequence: CASSQLGQYNEQFF.